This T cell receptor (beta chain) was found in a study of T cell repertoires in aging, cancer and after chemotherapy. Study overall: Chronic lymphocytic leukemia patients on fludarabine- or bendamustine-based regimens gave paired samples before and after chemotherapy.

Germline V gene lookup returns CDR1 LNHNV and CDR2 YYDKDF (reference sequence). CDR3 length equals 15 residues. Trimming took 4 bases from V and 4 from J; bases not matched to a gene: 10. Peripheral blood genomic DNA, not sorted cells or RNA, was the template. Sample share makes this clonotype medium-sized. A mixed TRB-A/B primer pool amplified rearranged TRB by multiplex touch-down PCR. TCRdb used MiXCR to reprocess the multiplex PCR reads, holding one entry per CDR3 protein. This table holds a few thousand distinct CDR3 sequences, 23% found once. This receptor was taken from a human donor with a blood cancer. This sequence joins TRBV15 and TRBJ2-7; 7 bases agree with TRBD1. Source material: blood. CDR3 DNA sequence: TGTGCCACCAGCAAAGACAGGGAAAACCATTACGAGCAGTACTTC. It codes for CATSKDRENHYEQYF.